One and the same sample provided the 29 T cell receptor beta chains below, sequenced in a study of memory CD4+ T cells and cytomegalovirus serostatus. Data came from immunoSEQ multiplex PCR; TCRdb stores just in-frame clones and leaves some out. The data show roughly 50,000 clones, 82% seen once. Single viable CD3+CD4+CD8-CD45RO+ cells were sorted as the memory CD4+ T cells. The sample comprised memory CD4+ T cells from blood. These receptors originate from an adult in good health and CMV-seronegative. Some clones in this sample may be carry-over from other donors' samples.

This clone was seen a handful of times. V usage is TRBV29-1 and J usage is TRBJ1-2; TRBD1 agrees at 7 bases. The V segment lost 6 bases and the J segment 4 bases; nucleotides outside the gene matches: 5. Germline V CDR1 and CDR2: SQVTM, ANQGSEA. The CDR3 loop spans 12 amino acids. CDR3 sequence reads: CSVQGGSYGYTF. The CDR3 DNA sequence: TGCAGCGTCCAGGGGGGGTCCTATGGCTACACCTTC.

This rearrangement joins TRBV5-1 to TRBJ2-5; D is perhaps TRBD2 (5 bases). CDR1 is SGHRS, CDR2 YFSETQ, per germline. This CDR3 has 15 residues. Trimming stripped 4 bases from V and 4 bases from J, with 17 bases between. Here the CDR3 reads CASSLGLASGETQYF. The CDR3 DNA sequence: TGCGCCAGCAGCCTAGGACTTGCATCGGGAGAGACCCAGTACTTC.

This clone has just one count. CDR3 nucleotide sequence: TGTGCCAGTAGTTTCACGGACGGCACCGGGGAGCTGTTTTTT. Amino acid sequence: CASSFTDGTGELFF. The rearrangement joins TRBV19 to TRBJ2-2; D uncertain. The CDR3 is 14 residues long. Per germline, CDR1 LNHDA and CDR2 SQIVND (reference sequence). V lost 5 bases, J lost 4 bases, and 11 bases lay in between. Full variable domain (outside the CDR3, taken from reference TRBV19 and TRBJ2-2): DGGITQSPKYLFRKEGQNVTLSCEQNLNHDAMYWYRQDPGQGLRLIYYSQIVNDFQKGDIAEGYSVSREKKESFPLTVTSAQKNPTAFYLCASSFTDGTGELFFGEGSRLTVL.

The chain has TRBV10-3 and TRBJ1-1; D is possibly TRBD1 (5 bases). Trimming took 0 bases from V and 5 from J, leaving 13 bases between them. Per germline, CDR1 ENHRY and CDR2 SYGVKD. The CDR3 loop spans 15 amino acids. CDR3 coding DNA: TGTGCCATCAGTGAGTCTGACAGAAGAAGGACTGAAGCTTTCTTT. Translation gives CAISESDRRRTEAFF.

The CDR3 DNA sequence: TGTGCCAGCAGTCCTCCGGGACAGCGCTACGAGCAGTACTTC. Translating it yields CASSPPGQRYEQYF. The chain uses TRBV28 and TRBJ2-7; 7 nucleotides align to TRBD1. This CDR3 is 14 amino acids long. The germline V gene has CDR1 MDHEN and CDR2 SYDVKM. With V trimmed by 5 bases and J by 3 bases, 7 bases remained unmatched.

The chain employs TRBV6-1 and TRBJ2-6; D is possibly TRBD1 (5 bases). The length of the CDR3 is 12 residues. V lost 2 bases to trimming and J lost 10 bases, with 6 bases between them. Germline assignment: CDR1 MNHNS and CDR2 SASEGT. CDR3 loop: CASSENRNVLTF. CDR3 DNA: TGTGCCAGCAGTGAAAACAGGAACGTCCTGACTTTC.

This chain connects TRBV25-1 to TRBJ1-5; a weak D match, TRBD1 (6 bases). V was trimmed by 10 bases and J by 7 bases, leaving 17 bases between them. The V gene's germline CDR1 is MGHDK and CDR2 SYGVNS. The CDR3 totals 13 residues. The CDR3 sequence is CATNGGAGQPQHF. The CDR3 DNA reads TGTGCCACCAACGGGGGGGCAGGGCAGCCCCAGCATTTT.

The sample holds one count of this clone. V usage is TRBV5-4 and J usage is TRBJ2-3, with 7 bases that match TRBD1. V was pared by 1 base and J by 2 bases, with 10 bases of the junction left unmatched. The germline CDR1 and CDR2 sequences are SGHNT and YYREEE (reference sequence). The CDR3 runs 17 residues. The CDR3: CASSLNHGTDVTDTQYF. CDR3 DNA: TGTGCCAGCAGCTTGAATCATGGGACAGATGTCACAGATACGCAGTATTTT. The variable domain in full, with the rest retrieved from reference TRBV5-4 and TRBJ2-3, is ETGVTQSPTHLIKTRGQQVTLRCSSQSGHNTVSWYQQALGQGPQFIFQYYREEENGRGNFPPRFSGLQFPNYSSELNVNALELDDSALYLCASSLNHGTDVTDTQYFGPGTRLTVL.

The chain has TRBV28 and TRBJ2-2, with 8 nucleotides matching TRBD1. Trimming at V came to 8 bases and at J to 6 bases, leaving 11 bases not matched to a gene. Germline V CDR1 and CDR2: MDHEN, SYDVKM. This CDR3 has 15 amino acids. In DNA form, the CDR3 reads TGTGCCAGCGCCCACGACAGGGGATATGCCGGGGAGCTGTTTTTT. This sequence encodes CASAHDRGYAGELFF.

The CDR3 reads CASSDARDTDTQYF. The CDR3, as DNA: TGTGCCAGCAGCGACGCTCGGGACACAGATACGCAGTATTTT. The rearrangement links TRBV9 to TRBJ2-3; maybe TRBD2 (5 bases). V shed 3 bases and J shed 2 bases, with 10 bases lying between them. Germline V gives CDR1 SGDLS, CDR2 YYNGEE. The length of the CDR3 is 14 residues.

The gene calls are TRBV28 and TRBJ1-1; 7 bases agree with TRBD1. Germline lookup yields CDR1 MDHEN and CDR2 SYDVKM. The CDR3 runs to 12 residues. V lost 6 bases and J lost 10; bases outside the gene matches: 8. CDR3 sequence (DNA): TGTGCCAGCAGCTCGACAGGGTGGAGAGCTTTCTTT. This encodes CASSSTGWRAFF.

V and J are TRBV28 and TRBJ2-6; 8 positions match TRBD1. Looked up from germline, CDR1 is MDHEN and CDR2 is SYDVKM. Unmatched junction bases numbered 11, after V lost 8 bases and J lost 2 bases. The CDR3 length is 17 residues. The DNA of the CDR3 is TGTGCCAGCCTGGGGGCAGGGGGCATCCCTGGGGCCAACGTCCTGACTTTC. Its protein product is CASLGAGGIPGANVLTF.

The DNA for the CDR3 is TGCGCCAGCAGCCAGATACTAGGTTACGAGCAGTACTTC. Protein product: CASSQILGYEQYF. This sequence joins TRBV4-1 and TRBJ2-7; tentative D call: TRBD2 (5 bases). The CDR3 runs 13 residues. Trimming left V 3 bases short and J 4 bases short, with 10 bases between. CDR1 is MGHRA and CDR2 is YSYEKL in the germline V gene.

J is TRBJ1-1 and V is TRBV28, with 7 bases aligning to TRBD1. CDR3 size: 11 residues. Germline V CDR1 and CDR2: MDHEN, SYDVKM. V lost 6 bases to trimming and J lost 11 bases; unmatched junction nucleotides: 6. The CDR3 coding sequence is TGTGCCAGCAGGATTACAGGGGAGGCTTTCTTT. Encoded protein: CASRITGEAFF.

The gene calls are TRBV30 and TRBJ1-3; no firm D call. Germline CDR1 GTSNPN, CDR2 SVGIG (reference sequence). V dropped 2 bases and J dropped 5 bases, with 7 bases sitting between them. The CDR3 has 12 amino acids. The DNA for the CDR3 is TGTGCCTGGAGTCCCTACCGAAACACCATATATTTT. Translating gives CAWSPYRNTIYF.

The CDR3 protein is CASSLLGTGNTIYF. The CDR3 DNA is TGTGCCAGCAGTTTATTGGGGACTGGAAACACCATATATTTT. The chain recombines TRBV28 with TRBJ1-3; D is ambiguous. The CDR3 contains 14 residues. The germline V gene has CDR1 MDHEN and CDR2 SYDVKM. The ends were cut back, 1 base at V and 2 bases at J, with 6 bases in the middle.

The CDR3 loop is CASSLRQPGVNEKLFF. CDR3 sequence (DNA): TGTGCCAGCAGTTTAAGGCAGCCAGGGGTTAATGAAAAACTGTTTTTT. This rearrangement joins TRBV28 to TRBJ1-4; perhaps TRBD1 as D (6 bases). The V gene lost 2 bases and the J gene lost 4 bases, with 14 bases spanning the gap. Looked up from germline, CDR1 is MDHEN and CDR2 is SYDVKM. CDR3 size: 16 residues.

The chain joins TRBV7-7 to TRBJ2-1; D perhaps matches TRBD1 (5 bases). From germline, CDR1 is SSHAT and CDR2 FNYEAQ (reference sequence). V shed 3 bases and J shed 10 bases, with 16 bases lying between them. The CDR3 consists of 14 residues. CDR3 bases: TGTGCCAGCAGCTTCGGGCAGGGCTCCGAGGAGCAGTTCTTC. As protein: CASSFGQGSEEQFF.

This clone was seen a handful of times. The chain couples TRBV28 to TRBJ2-5, with TRBD1 matching 8 bases. The junction had 15 bases not matched to a gene; V was cut back by 6 bases and J by 6 bases. Germline CDR1 and CDR2: MDHEN and SYDVKM. The CDR3 extends over 16 amino acids. DNA for the CDR3: TGTGCCAGCAGCCTTCCGTGGGCAGGGGGCGTAAAGACCCAGTACTTC. Its protein product is CASSLPWAGGVKTQYF.

The V call is TRBV4-1, the J call TRBJ2-1; TRBD2 aligns across 9 bases. The ends lost 3 bases at V and 3 bases at J; junction bases unmatched: 3. Germline lookup yields CDR1 MGHRA and CDR2 YSYEKL. This CDR3 region has 15 residues. The CDR3 coding sequence is TGCGCCAGCAGCCACCGACTAGCGGTCTACAATGAGCAGTTCTTC. Amino acids: CASSHRLAVYNEQFF.

This chain joins TRBV28 and TRBJ2-4; weak D call: TRBD1 (6 bases). Looked up from germline, CDR1 is MDHEN and CDR2 is SYDVKM. This CDR3 is 16 amino acids long. V lost 5 bases and J 3 bases, leaving 17 bases between the germline ends. DNA of the CDR3: TGTGCCAGCAGTGTTGTTGGACAGTCAAACAAAAACATTCAGTACTTC. This encodes CASSVVGQSNKNIQYF. The full variable domain, rest sourced from reference TRBV28 and TRBJ2-4, is DVKVTQSSRYLVKRTGEKVFLECVQDMDHENMFWYRQDPGLGLRLIYFSYDVKMKEKGDIPEGYSVSREKKERFSLILESASTNQTSMYLCASSVVGQSNKNIQYFGAGTRLSVL.

The chain couples TRBV5-5 to TRBJ1-6; tentative D call: TRBD1 (5 bases). V was clipped by 5 bases and J by 6 bases, with 9 bases between them. Germline assignment: CDR1 SGHKS and CDR2 YYEKEE (reference sequence). This CDR3 spans 13 amino acids. CDR3 amino acids: CASRWDRNSPLHF. CDR3 DNA: TGTGCCAGCAGATGGGACCGTAATTCACCCCTCCACTTT.

CDR3 nucleotide sequence: TGTGCCAGCAGCTTAGATAGCGGGAGCGCCCATGAGCAGTTCTTC. This translates into CASSLDSGSAHEQFF. The J gene is TRBJ2-1, the V gene TRBV7-9; 9 bases map to TRBD2. V lost 1 base and J lost 8; bases outside the gene matches: 6. CDR3 length: 15 residues. Germline lookup yields CDR1 SEHNR and CDR2 FQNEAQ (reference sequence).

The chain couples TRBV6-5 to TRBJ1-2; 10 nucleotides match TRBD1. The CDR3 sequence is 14 residues long. V lost 6 bases to trimming and J lost 4 bases; unmatched junction nucleotides: 5. Germline lookup yields CDR1 MNHEY and CDR2 SVGAGI. The CDR3 DNA reads TGTGCCAGCAGGAGGGGGACAGGGGTCTATGGCTACACCTTC. It is translated as CASRRGTGVYGYTF.

The chain employs TRBV18 and TRBJ1-4; 9 bases line up with TRBD1. V lost 4 bases, J lost 0 bases, and 9 bases stayed unmatched. Germline CDR1 KGHSH, CDR2 LQKENI. The CDR3 consists of 18 residues. The CDR3 protein is CASSRTGGSYSTNEKLFF. The CDR3 nucleotides read TGTGCCAGCTCACGTACAGGGGGCTCCTATTCAACTAATGAAAAACTGTTTTTT.

The chain couples TRBV2 to TRBJ2-6; 9 bases are a match to TRBD1. CDR3 size: 17 residues. Germline CDR1 reads SNHLY; CDR2 reads FYNNEI. The J segment lost 0 bases and the V segment lost 7 bases, leaving 7 bases of the junction unmatched. DNA for the CDR3: TGTGCCAGCAAGAGGACAGGGGCATTCTCTGGGGCCAACGTCCTGACTTTC. Its protein is CASKRTGAFSGANVLTF.

The CDR3 protein is CASSSTGTNTEAFF. CDR3 DNA: TGCGCCAGCAGCTCAACCGGGACGAACACTGAAGCTTTCTTT. This sequence joins TRBV4-1 and TRBJ1-1; a weak D match, TRBD1 (5 bases). The CDR3 is 14 residues long. Between the trimmed V and J ends, which lost 5 bases and 1 base, there was a span of 11 bases. Germline CDR1 MGHRA, CDR2 YSYEKL.

This clone was detected a few times. This chain links TRBV28 with TRBJ1-2; D is uncertain. With 5 bases removed from V and 0 bases from J, the gap between germline ends came to 16 bases. From germline, CDR1 is MDHEN and CDR2 SYDVKM. This CDR3 has 16 residues. CDR3 coding DNA: TGTGCCAGCAGTCCCCCTTTACGCGGTGCTAACTATGGCTACACCTTC. Encoded protein: CASSPPLRGANYGYTF.

The chain uses TRBV18 and TRBJ1-1, with unresolved D. This CDR3 contains 11 residues. Germline V gene lookup returns CDR1 KGHSH and CDR2 LQKENI. V gave up 4 bases and J gave up 2 bases, with 2 bases separating them. The CDR3 DNA reads TGTGCCAGCTCACTAAACACTGAAGCTTTCTTT. Translation gives CASSLNTEAFF. Full variable domain (rest looked up from reference TRBV18 and TRBJ1-1): NAGVMQNPRHLVRRRGQEARLRCSPMKGHSHVYWYRQLPEEGLKFMVYLQKENIIDESGMPKERFSAEFPKEGPSILRIQQVVRGDSAAYFCASSLNTEAFFGQGTRLTVV.